This record looks at one T cell receptor (beta chain) sequence and its context. The antigen remains undetermined. The sort gate was single viable CD3+CD4+CD8-CD45RO+ cells for memory CD4+ T cells. Donors' CMV status reflects serum IgG against pp150, pp28, p38, p52. Assay used: immunoSEQ multiplex PCR; TCRdb lists only in-frame clones, some missing. The sample comprises around 88,000 clones, roughly 80% of which are singletons, and around 3.6% rests with the top ten. These data belong to a study of memory CD4+ T cells and cytomegalovirus serostatus. Study-level information: Of the healthy Belgian adults, fewer than 10 were CMV seropositive and 24 seronegative. Whole-study findings and limits: About 40% of the roughly 160 known CMV-associated TCRbeta sequences appeared in CD4+ memory. CMV serostatus prediction reached median AUC approximately 0.95, or 0.91 with US-trained model.

V shed 4 bases and J 1 base; nucleotides not matched to a gene: 5. The CDR3 loop spans 14 amino acids. Germline-derived CDR1 and CDR2 are GTSNPN and SVGIG (reference sequence). This sequence was found in an adult in good health and CMV-seropositive. This chain uses TRBV30 with TRBJ2-7, with TRBD2 matching over 9 bases. What was sequenced was memory CD4+ T cells from blood. The CDR3 sequence is CAWTGLARSYEQYF. As DNA, the CDR3 is TGTGCCTGGACCGGACTAGCGCGTTCCTACGAGCAGTACTTC.